The subject of this entry is one T cell receptor (beta chain). Its antigen is unidentified. Ranging in age from about 6 to 90, the donors were healthy Caucasian individuals from Russia. Each sample had at least 6 million PBMCs isolated. Trimming cost V 2 bases and J 4 bases, with 14 bases left between them. The CDR3 length is 15 residues. Germline CDR1 SGHTA, CDR2 FQGNSA. The data stem from a study of blood T cells in healthy people across ages. General study points: There was no known CMV status for donors, so expanded clonotype changes were possibly confounded.

Using a J-beta primer mix together with a sample-barcoded 5' primer, a second PCR was run for roughly 6 to 12 cycles. TCRdb recomputed calls from the 5' RACE reads with MiXCR, one row per CDR3 protein. The table shows 1.8 million or so distinct CDR3 sequences, with around 42% occurring only once. V and J are TRBV7-2 and TRBJ1-2; D is perhaps TRBD1 (6 bases). The TCR sequence derives from a human donor in good health. The specimen sequenced was blood. CDR3 loop: CASSLRGQRFYGYTF. The CDR3 bases are TGTGCCAGCAGCTTACGTGGACAGCGATTCTATGGCTACACCTTC.